The T cell receptor beta chain described here comes from a study of T cells in Graves' hyperthyroidism and ophthalmopathy. There are a few counts of this clonotype. Its antigen is unidentified. Study-wide points: Ophthalmopathy prediction by the model preceded onset by a median approximately six months. Most expanded thyroid clonotypes above 0.001 also appeared in blood.

Researchers took RNA transcripts and amplified the TCR beta CDR3 regions from them. TCR CDR3 regions were first amplified by RT-PCR with HTBI primers. TCRdb re-derived calls from the multiplex PCR reads in MiXCR, one entry per CDR3 protein. This table holds around 300,000 distinct CDR3 sequences, roughly 15% found once. Germline V gene data show CDR1 as LGHDT and CDR2 as YNNKEL (reference sequence). The CDR3 consists of 14 residues. V was pared by 3 bases and J by 6 bases, with 2 bases of the junction left unmatched. Diagnosis of hyperthyroidism was new in patients aged 18 to 65, and its duration was under 2 months. Diagnoses were made from clinical symptoms, serum measures (thyroxine and TRAb), thyroid ultrasound and orbital computed tomography.

The sequence was collected from a woman aged 40 to 50 with Graves' hyperthyroidism. J is TRBJ1-5 and V is TRBV3-1, with 10 bases matching TRBD1. Sequenced material: blood. For the CDR3, the DNA is TGTGCCAGCAGCCAGGGACAGGGGCTTCAGCCCCAGCATTTT. Protein: CASSQGQGLQPQHF.